These 22 T cell receptor beta chains originate from one sample sequenced in a study of graft-versus-host responses after intestinal transplantation. Here immunoSEQ multiplex PCR was the method, and the copy in TCRdb shows in-frame clones only, minus some. This table has around 21,000 clones, around 56% appearing once. Here the sequenced sample was alloreactive CD4+ T cells from a mixed lymphocyte reaction culture, taken before intestinal transplant. The subset: CFSE-low proliferating T cells sorted from roughly 6-day pre-transplant mixed lymphocyte reaction (GvH or HvG direction). The receptors stem from a human patient who received an intestinal transplant.

The rearrangement links TRBV7-9 to TRBJ1-3; D might be TRBD1 (6 bases). Trimming left V 1 base short and J 3 bases short, with 13 bases between. The germline gives CDR1 SEHNR, CDR2 FQNEAQ (reference sequence). The CDR3 has 16 amino acids. CDR3 in DNA: TGTGCCAGCAGCTTAGAAATGGCCAGGGGTGGAAACACCATATATTTT. Its protein product is CASSLEMARGGNTIYF.

The chain couples TRBV6-5 to TRBJ2-2; D possibly corresponds to TRBD1 (7 bases). The germline CDR1 and CDR2 sequences are MNHEY and SVGAGI. The V end was cut by 6 bases, the J end by 7 bases, with 9 bases between. This CDR3 comprises 12 residues. DNA of the CDR3: TGTGCCAGCAGCCAGGGGGGCGGGGAGCTGTTTTTT. Translated, it gives CASSQGGGELFF.

J is TRBJ2-1 and V is TRBV19; 7 bases match TRBD1. The CDR3 spans 13 residues. V lost 5 bases to trimming and J lost 14 bases; unmatched junction nucleotides: 12. CDR1 is LNHDA, CDR2 SQIVND, per germline (reference sequence). CDR3 bases: TGTGCCAGTAGTTATACACAAACGGGACAGAAGTTCTTC. Protein sequence: CASSYTQTGQKFF.

There are a few counts of this clone. The V and J genes are TRBV5-1 and TRBJ1-2, with 7 bases identical to TRBD1. CDR1 is SGHRS, CDR2 YFSETQ, per germline. The CDR3 covers 13 residues. Trimming removed 5 bases from V and 7 bases from J; junction bases left unmatched: 8. The CDR3 DNA follows: TGCGCCAGCAGTCCTGAGGGGGCGGTTGGCTACACCTTC. It specifies CASSPEGAVGYTF.

The chain joins TRBV19 to TRBJ2-7; 7 bases are a match to TRBD1. The CDR3 is made up of 15 amino acids. Germline V gene sequence: CDR1 LNHDA, CDR2 SQIVND (reference sequence). Germline trimming cut 6 bases from V and 2 bases from J; bases unmatched to any gene: 10. CDR3 loop: CASRTPHRGPYEQYF. CDR3 DNA: TGTGCCAGTAGGACCCCTCACAGGGGACCCTACGAGCAGTACTTC.

The J gene is TRBJ2-2, the V gene TRBV11-2; tentative D call: TRBD1 (5 bases). Trimming removed 5 bases from V and 1 base from J, with 14 bases in between. Germline V gives CDR1 SGHAT, CDR2 FQNNGV. The CDR3 extends over 16 amino acids. CDR3 loop: CASSPRAGLNTGELFF. CDR3 coding DNA: TGTGCCAGCAGCCCCCGGGCAGGGCTGAACACCGGGGAGCTGTTTTTT.

V is TRBV25-1 and J is TRBJ2-1; possibly TRBD1 for D (6 bases). The CDR3 loop spans 18 amino acids. The ends were cut back, 0 bases at V and 1 base at J, with 16 bases in the middle. The germline V gene encodes CDR1 MGHDK and CDR2 SYGVNS. The CDR3 bases are TGTGCCAGCAGTGAATATTATTCGGGGACACGTTCCTACAATGAGCAGTTCTTC. It yields the protein CASSEYYSGTRSYNEQFF.

This chain connects TRBV6-5 to TRBJ2-7, with 11 bases that match TRBD1. The CDR3 runs to 15 residues. CDR1 and CDR2 from the germline V gene are MNHEY and SVGAGI. Germline trimming cut 6 bases from V and 4 bases from J; bases unmatched to any gene: 8. The CDR3 DNA reads as TGTGCCAGCAGGCCGGACAGGGGGCGCATATACGAGCAGTACTTC. This encodes CASRPDRGRIYEQYF.

This clone was seen more than once but under ten times. The genes are TRBV5-1 and TRBJ2-1, with TRBD2 identical over 8 bases. CDR1 SGHRS and CDR2 YFSETQ come from the germline V gene. The trim removed 4 bases at V and 1 base at J, leaving 10 bases unmatched. The CDR3 spans 17 residues. CDR3 in DNA: TGCGCCAGCAGCGATCTCGCGGGGGGCTTATCCTACAATGAGCAGTTCTTC. Encoded protein: CASSDLAGGLSYNEQFF.

The chain employs TRBV18 and TRBJ1-2; no reliable D call. The CDR3 has 16 residues. Per germline, CDR1 KGHSH and CDR2 LQKENI. Trimming took 5 bases from V and 0 from J, leaving 16 bases between them. The CDR3 sequence is CASSGAGLNTNYGYTF. CDR3 in DNA: TGTGCCAGCTCAGGCGCGGGTCTGAATACTAACTATGGCTACACCTTC.

J is TRBJ1-6 and V is TRBV4-1; D remains unclear. The germline V gene encodes CDR1 MGHRA and CDR2 YSYEKL. CDR3 size: 15 residues. V was shortened by 1 base and J by 7 bases, with 11 bases between the two germline ends. In DNA form, the CDR3 reads TGCGCCAGCAGCCAAGCCCGAGAGTCCAATTCACCCCTCCACTTT. Its translation is CASSQARESNSPLHF.

V gene TRBV10-3 combines with J gene TRBJ1-3, with D possibly matching TRBD1 (5 bases). Trimming cost V 6 bases and J 0 bases, with 9 bases left between them. CDR3 length equals 14 residues. Per germline, CDR1 ENHRY and CDR2 SYGVKD. The CDR3 reads CAIRRDSSGNTIYF. The CDR3 region has the DNA TGTGCCATCAGGAGAGACAGCTCTGGAAACACCATATATTTT.

This chain joins TRBV7-7 and TRBJ2-1; 10 bases agree with TRBD2. The V segment lost 3 bases and the J segment 6 bases; nucleotides outside the gene matches: 5. CDR1 is SSHAT, CDR2 FNYEAQ, per germline (reference sequence). The CDR3 runs 15 residues. CDR3 sequence reads: CASSLSLAGINEQFF. In nucleotides, the CDR3 is TGTGCCAGCAGCTTGTCACTAGCGGGGATCAATGAGCAGTTCTTC.

The V and J genes are TRBV10-2 and TRBJ2-5; D is undetermined. With the DNA end fitting TRBJ2-7 better, the J assignment may be wrong. The CDR3 totals 14 residues. Germline V gene data show CDR1 as WSHSY and CDR2 as SAAADI. The CDR3 DNA reads as TGCGCCAGCAGTACGTTGGAGACCACCTACGAGCAGTACTTC. Amino acid sequence: CASSTLETTYEQYF.

The V gene is TRBV6-6, the J gene TRBJ1-4; D remains unclear. The germline V gene encodes CDR1 MNHNY and CDR2 SVGAGI (reference sequence). The CDR3 consists of 14 residues. V lost 4 bases and J lost 5, with 11 bases in between. The CDR3 protein is CASSSGVGNEKLFF. CDR3 nucleotides: TGTGCCAGCAGTTCGGGAGTAGGGAATGAAAAACTGTTTTTT.

The V gene is TRBV11-2, the J gene TRBJ2-1, with 7 bases matching TRBD2. V lost 4 bases, J lost 9 bases, and 15 bases stayed unmatched. This CDR3 is built from 16 residues. CDR1 SGHAT and CDR2 FQNNGV come from the germline V gene. For the CDR3, the DNA is TGTGCCAGCAGCTCAGGGAGGACTAGTGGGCTCAGTGAGCAGTTCTTC. Its protein product is CASSSGRTSGLSEQFF.

The chain is built from TRBV7-9 and TRBJ2-1, with a possible D match to TRBD2 (6 bases). V was trimmed by 0 bases and J by 12 bases, leaving 15 bases between them. CDR1 is SEHNR and CDR2 is FQNEAQ in the germline V gene (reference sequence). The CDR3 has 14 amino acids. Here the CDR3 reads CASSLAGTPILQFF. The CDR3 DNA follows: TGTGCCAGCAGCTTAGCCGGGACTCCGATTCTGCAGTTCTTC.

Points on this clone: A read error may explain this, as a much larger clone is one base away. The chain is built from TRBV4-3 and TRBJ2-5; TRBD1 matches at 10 bases. TRBJ2-7 explains the end of the DNA better; the J call may be wrong. The germline V gene encodes CDR1 LGHNA and CDR2 YSLEER. The CDR3 is 17 amino acids. The CDR3 sequence: CASSLDRDRGHYYEQYF. The CDR3 nucleotides are TGCGCCAGCAGTCTGGACCGGGACAGGGGCCACTACTACGAGCAGTACTTC.

This clone was seen only a few times. The gene calls are TRBV6-6 and TRBJ1-2; D perhaps matches TRBD1 (5 bases). The V gene's germline CDR1 is MNHNY and CDR2 SVGAGI (reference sequence). The CDR3 is 13 residues long. The V end lost 4 bases, the J end lost 3 bases, and 9 bases lay between the germline ends. Here the CDR3 DNA reads TGTGCCAGCAGTTCGCAGGGTTACTATGGCTACACCTTC. It encodes CASSSQGYYGYTF.

This chain uses TRBV27 with TRBJ1-1; possibly TRBD1 for D (6 bases). Germline values: CDR1 MNHEY, CDR2 SMNVEV (reference sequence). The CDR3 loop spans 13 amino acids. The germline V and J ends were trimmed by 5 bases and 10 bases, with 17 bases remaining between them. The CDR3 here is CASSLVRGARAFF. The DNA for the CDR3 is TGTGCCAGCAGTCTGGTCAGGGGCGCAAGAGCTTTCTTT.

This chain connects TRBV6-1 to TRBJ2-3, with D tentatively TRBD2 (5 bases). Germline assignment: CDR1 MNHNS and CDR2 SASEGT. V lost 6 bases and J 4 bases, leaving 11 bases between the germline ends. The CDR3 is made up of 13 amino acids. CDR3 in DNA: TGTGCCAGCAGCGCTCGGGAATCAGATACGCAGTATTTT. Protein: CASSARESDTQYF.

The chain employs TRBV2 and TRBJ1-4, with a tentative D call TRBD1 (6 bases). The CDR3 is made up of 15 amino acids. The germline V gene encodes CDR1 SNHLY and CDR2 FYNNEI. V was cut by 2 bases and J by 4 bases, with 11 bases left in between. CDR3 nucleotide sequence: TGTGCCAGCAGTGAAAGGGGACACGATAATGAAAAACTGTTTTTT. Amino acid sequence: CASSERGHDNEKLFF.